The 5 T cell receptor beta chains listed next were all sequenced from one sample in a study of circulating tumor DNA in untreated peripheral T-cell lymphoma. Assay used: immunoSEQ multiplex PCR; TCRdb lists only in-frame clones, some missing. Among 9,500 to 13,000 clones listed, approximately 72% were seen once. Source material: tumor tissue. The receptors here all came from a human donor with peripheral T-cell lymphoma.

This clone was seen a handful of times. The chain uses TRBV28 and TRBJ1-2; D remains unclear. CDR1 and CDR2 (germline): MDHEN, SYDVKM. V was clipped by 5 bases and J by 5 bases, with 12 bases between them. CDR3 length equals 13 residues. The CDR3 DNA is TGTGCCAGCAGTCCCGCGGGCGGATATGGCTACACCTTC. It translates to CASSPAGGYGYTF.

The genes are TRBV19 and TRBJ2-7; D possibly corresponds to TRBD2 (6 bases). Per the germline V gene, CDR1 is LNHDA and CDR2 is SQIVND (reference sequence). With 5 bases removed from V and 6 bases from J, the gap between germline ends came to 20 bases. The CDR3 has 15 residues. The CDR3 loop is CASSPIARSGGEQYF. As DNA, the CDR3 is TGTGCCAGTAGTCCAATAGCCCGCTCCGGGGGCGAGCAGTACTTC. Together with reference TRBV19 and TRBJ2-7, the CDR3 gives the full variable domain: DGGITQSPKYLFRKEGQNVTLSCEQNLNHDAMYWYRQDPGQGLRLIYYSQIVNDFQKGDIAEGYSVSREKKESFPLTVTSAQKNPTAFYLCASSPIARSGGEQYFGPGTRLTVT.

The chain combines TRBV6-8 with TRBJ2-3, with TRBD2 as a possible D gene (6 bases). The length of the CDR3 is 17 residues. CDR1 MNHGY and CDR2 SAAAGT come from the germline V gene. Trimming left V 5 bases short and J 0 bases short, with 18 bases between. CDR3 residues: CASSARPGGASTDTQYF. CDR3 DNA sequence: TGTGCCAGCAGTGCTCGCCCCGGGGGAGCTAGCACAGATACGCAGTATTTT.

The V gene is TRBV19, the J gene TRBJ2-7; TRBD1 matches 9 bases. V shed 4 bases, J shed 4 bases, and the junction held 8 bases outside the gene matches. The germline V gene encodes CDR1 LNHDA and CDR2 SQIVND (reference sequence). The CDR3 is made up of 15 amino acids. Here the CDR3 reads CASSTRTGETYEQYF. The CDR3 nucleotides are TGTGCCAGTAGTACTCGGACAGGGGAGACTTACGAGCAGTACTTC.

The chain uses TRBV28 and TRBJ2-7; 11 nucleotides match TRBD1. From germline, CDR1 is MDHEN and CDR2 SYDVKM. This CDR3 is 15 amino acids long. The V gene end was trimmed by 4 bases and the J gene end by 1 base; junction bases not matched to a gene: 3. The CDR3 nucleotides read TGTGCCAGCAGTTGGGGGACAGGGGGATCCTACGAGCAGTACTTC. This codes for CASSWGTGGSYEQYF.